One and the same sample provided the 5 T cell receptor beta chains below, sequenced in a study of T-cell memory formation after mild COVID-19. Using its own MiXCR run on the 5' RACE reads, TCRdb lists one record per CDR3 protein. Of around 190,000 distinct CDR3 sequences detected, about 18% appear once; the ten largest clones hold roughly 4%. What was sequenced was PBMCs or a T cell subset sorted from them (not recorded which). The receptors come from a man aged 18 to 29 who had mild COVID-19 (a few samples of this study predate the infection). Cell type and time point are not known.

The chain joins TRBV12-3 or TRBV12-4 to TRBJ1-1, with 8 bases matching TRBD1. V dropped 5 bases and J dropped 1; count of bases not matched to a gene: 6. The CDR3 covers 15 residues. CDR3 DNA sequence: TGTGCCAGCAGTCCGTTTACAGGGGGGAACACTGAAGCTTTCTTT. Translation gives CASSPFTGGNTEAFF.

The V call is TRBV3-1, the J call TRBJ2-2, with D perhaps TRBD1 (6 bases). V lost 7 bases to trimming and J lost 0 bases, with 9 bases between them. The CDR3 is 14 residues long. Germline V lookup: CDR1 LGHDT, CDR2 YNNKEL (reference sequence). The CDR3 DNA sequence: TGTGCCAGCACCGACAGGACGAACACCGGGGAGCTGTTTTTT. It is translated as CASTDRTNTGELFF.

This chain links TRBV20-1 with TRBJ1-2; D may be TRBD1 (6 bases). The CDR3 has 15 amino acids. Per germline, CDR1 DFQATT and CDR2 SNEGSKA (reference sequence). The V end was cut by 6 bases, the J end by 7 bases, with 24 bases between. DNA of the CDR3: TGCAGTGCCCTTTCGAAGGGCAGGGGTCGAGCTGGCTACACCTTC. Encoded protein: CSALSKGRGRAGYTF.

This clonotype was found a few times. This sequence joins TRBV5-1 and TRBJ1-1; perhaps TRBD1 as D (6 bases). Per germline, CDR1 SGHRS and CDR2 YFSETQ. Deletions cut 0 bases from V and 5 bases from J, with 17 bases between. This CDR3 has 16 amino acids. The CDR3 spells CASSLGYGGGHTEAFF. As DNA, the CDR3 is TGCGCCAGCAGCTTGGGATATGGAGGGGGGCATACTGAAGCTTTCTTT.

Many counts were recorded for this clonotype. The chain recombines TRBV24-1 with TRBJ2-3; D tentatively reads TRBD1 or TRBD2 (5 bases each). Trimming cost V 2 bases and J 0 bases, with 11 bases left between them. The CDR3 is made up of 16 amino acids. Germline CDR1 and CDR2: KGHDR and SFDVKD. The CDR3: CATSDSGTASTDTQYF. The CDR3 nucleotides are TGTGCCACCAGTGATTCGGGGACGGCTAGCACAGATACGCAGTATTTT.